This TCR beta chain was found in a study of regulatory T cells in long-lasting Graves disease. This clonotype was picked up many times. Germline CDR1 LGHNT, CDR2 FRNRAP. V was trimmed by 6 bases and J by 10 bases, leaving 18 bases between them. CDR3 length: 13 residues. Building the TCR beta libraries relied on iRepertoire HTBI primers, and CDR3 regions underwent Arm-PCR. TCRdb used MiXCR to reprocess the multiplex PCR reads, holding one entry per CDR3 protein. This sample has roughly 440,000 distinct CDR3 sequences, with 15% to 20% found just once. Time point given: newly diagnosed GD, antithyroid drugs for less than 3 months. The TCR library was made from RNA that had been extracted from PBMCs in TRIzol. The data were also submitted as part of a second study, on T cells in Graves' hyperthyroidism and ophthalmopathy. From that report: Most clonotypes expanded in the thyroid (above 0.001) were also present in blood.

J is TRBJ1-1 and V is TRBV12-5; D is undetermined. The input for sequencing was peripheral blood mononuclear cells (PBMCs), taken at new diagnosis, from a patient treated with antithyroid drugs. The TCR comes from a young woman with Graves disease. As DNA, the CDR3 is TGTGCTAGTGGCGATAAAGGTCTTATCGGAGCTTTCTTT. This gives the protein CASGDKGLIGAFF.